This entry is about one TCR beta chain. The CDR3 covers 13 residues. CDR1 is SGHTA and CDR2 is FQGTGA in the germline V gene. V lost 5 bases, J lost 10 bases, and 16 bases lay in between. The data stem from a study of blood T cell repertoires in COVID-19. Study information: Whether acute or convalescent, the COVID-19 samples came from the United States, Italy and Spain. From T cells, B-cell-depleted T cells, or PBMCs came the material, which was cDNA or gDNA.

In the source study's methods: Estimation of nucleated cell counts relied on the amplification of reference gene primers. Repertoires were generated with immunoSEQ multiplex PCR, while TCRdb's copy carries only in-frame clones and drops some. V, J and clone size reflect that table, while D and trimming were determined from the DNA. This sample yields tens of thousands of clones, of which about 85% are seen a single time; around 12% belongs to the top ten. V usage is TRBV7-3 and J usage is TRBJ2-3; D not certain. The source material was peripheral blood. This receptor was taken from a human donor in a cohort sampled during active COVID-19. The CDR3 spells CASSVPVFRAQYF. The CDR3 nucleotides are TGTGCCAGCAGCGTCCCGGTCTTCCGAGCGCAGTATTTT. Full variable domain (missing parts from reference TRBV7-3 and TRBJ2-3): GAGVSQTPSNKVTEKGKYVELRCDPISGHTALYWYRQSLGQGPEFLIYFQGTGAADDSGLPNDRFFAVRPEGSVSTLKIQRTERGDSAVYLCASSVPVFRAQYFGPGTRLTVL.